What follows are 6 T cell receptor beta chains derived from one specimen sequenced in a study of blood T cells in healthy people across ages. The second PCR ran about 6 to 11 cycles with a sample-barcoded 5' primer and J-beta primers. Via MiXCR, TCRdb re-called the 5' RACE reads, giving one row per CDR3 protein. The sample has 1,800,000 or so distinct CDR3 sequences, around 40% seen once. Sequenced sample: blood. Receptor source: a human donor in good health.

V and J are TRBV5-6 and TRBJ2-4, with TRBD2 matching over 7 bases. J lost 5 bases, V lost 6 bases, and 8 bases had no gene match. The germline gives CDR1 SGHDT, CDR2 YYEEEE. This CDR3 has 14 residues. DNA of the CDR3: TGTGCCAGCACCATAACTAGCGTGGAAAACATTCAGTACTTC. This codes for CASTITSVENIQYF.

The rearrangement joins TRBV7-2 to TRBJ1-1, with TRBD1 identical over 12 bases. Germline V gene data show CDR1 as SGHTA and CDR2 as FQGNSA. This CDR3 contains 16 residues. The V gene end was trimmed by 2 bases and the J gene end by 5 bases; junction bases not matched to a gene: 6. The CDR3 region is CASSLSGQGAITEAFF. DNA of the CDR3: TGTGCCAGCAGCTTATCGGGACAGGGGGCGATAACTGAAGCTTTCTTT.

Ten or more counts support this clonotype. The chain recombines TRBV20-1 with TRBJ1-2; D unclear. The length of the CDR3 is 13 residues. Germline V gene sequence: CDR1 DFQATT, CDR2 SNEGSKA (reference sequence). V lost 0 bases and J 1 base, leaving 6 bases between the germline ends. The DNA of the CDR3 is TGCAGTGCTAGAGATCTTAGTAACTATGGCTACACCTTC. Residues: CSARDLSNYGYTF.

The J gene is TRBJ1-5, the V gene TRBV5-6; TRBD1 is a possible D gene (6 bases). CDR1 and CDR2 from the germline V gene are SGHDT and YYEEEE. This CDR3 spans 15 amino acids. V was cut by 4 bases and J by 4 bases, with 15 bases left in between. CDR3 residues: CASSKKDRPNQPQHF. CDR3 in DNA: TGTGCCAGCAGCAAAAAAGACAGGCCGAATCAGCCCCAGCATTTT.

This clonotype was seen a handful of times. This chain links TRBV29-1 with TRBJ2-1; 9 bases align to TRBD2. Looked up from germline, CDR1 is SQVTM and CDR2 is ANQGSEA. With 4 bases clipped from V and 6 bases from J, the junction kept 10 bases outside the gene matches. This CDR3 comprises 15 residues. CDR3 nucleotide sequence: TGCAGCGTTGGGAAGTGGCGGGGGGGCGGCAATGAGCAGTTCTTC. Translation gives CSVGKWRGGGNEQFF.

The CDR3 loop reads CASSPIPGTQYF. In DNA form, the CDR3 reads TGTGCCAGCAGCCCTATCCCGGGTACGCAGTATTTT. V is TRBV7-2 and J is TRBJ2-3, with D hard to call. The CDR3 covers 12 residues. The ends were cut back, 5 bases at V and 8 bases at J, with 11 bases in the middle. Germline V gene sequence: CDR1 SGHTA, CDR2 FQGNSA.